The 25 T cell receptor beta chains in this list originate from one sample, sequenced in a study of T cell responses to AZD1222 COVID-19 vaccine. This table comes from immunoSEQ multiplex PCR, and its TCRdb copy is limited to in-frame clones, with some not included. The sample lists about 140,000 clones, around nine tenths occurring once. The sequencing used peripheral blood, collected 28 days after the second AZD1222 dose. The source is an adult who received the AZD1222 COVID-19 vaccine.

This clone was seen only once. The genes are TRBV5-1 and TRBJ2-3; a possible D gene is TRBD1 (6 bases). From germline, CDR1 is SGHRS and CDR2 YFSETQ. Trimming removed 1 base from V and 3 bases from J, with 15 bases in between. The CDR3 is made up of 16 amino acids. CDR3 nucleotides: TGCGCCAGCAGCTTGTCCATGAAGCAGGGGACAGATACGCAGTATTTT. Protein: CASSLSMKQGTDTQYF. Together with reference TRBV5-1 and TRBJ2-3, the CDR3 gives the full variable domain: KAGVTQTPRYLIKTRGQQVTLSCSPISGHRSVSWYQQTPGQGLQFLFEYFSETQRNKGNFPGRFSGRQFSNSRSEMNVSTLELGDSALYLCASSLSMKQGTDTQYFGPGTRLTVL.

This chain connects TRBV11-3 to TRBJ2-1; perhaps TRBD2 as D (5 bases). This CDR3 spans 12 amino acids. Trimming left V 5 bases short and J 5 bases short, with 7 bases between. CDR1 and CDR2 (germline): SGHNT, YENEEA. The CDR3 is CASSGRNNEQFF. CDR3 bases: TGTGCCAGCAGCGGGAGAAACAATGAGCAGTTCTTC.

CDR3 sequence reads: CASSLTSADTEAFF. CDR3 DNA: TGTGCCAGCAGCTTAACGTCGGCCGACACTGAAGCTTTCTTT. The chain recombines TRBV7-3 with TRBJ1-1; D is undetermined. Trimming removed 0 bases at V and 3 bases at J, with 8 bases between. The CDR3 length is 14 residues. The germline V gene has CDR1 SGHTA and CDR2 FQGTGA.

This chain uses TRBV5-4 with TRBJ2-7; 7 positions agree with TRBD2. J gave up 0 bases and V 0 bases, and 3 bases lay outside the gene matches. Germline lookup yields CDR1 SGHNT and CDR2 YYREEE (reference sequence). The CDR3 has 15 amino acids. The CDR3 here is CASSLEASGSYEQYF. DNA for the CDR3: TGTGCCAGCAGCTTGGAAGCTAGCGGCTCCTACGAGCAGTACTTC.

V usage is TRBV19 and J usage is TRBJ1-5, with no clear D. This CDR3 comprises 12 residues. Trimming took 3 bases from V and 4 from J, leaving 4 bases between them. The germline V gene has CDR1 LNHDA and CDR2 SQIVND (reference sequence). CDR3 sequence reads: CASSITNQPQHF. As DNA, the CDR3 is TGTGCCAGTAGTATCACAAATCAGCCCCAGCATTTT.

The CDR3 region has the DNA TGTGCCAGCAGCTACACCGGGACAGGGGCCAGGGGGTCACCCCTCCACTTT. This gives the protein CASSYTGTGARGSPLHF. J is TRBJ1-6 and V is TRBV7-2; 10 bases are shared with TRBD1. This CDR3 region has 17 residues. Germline CDR1 is SGHTA and CDR2 is FQGNSA. Trimming removed 4 bases from V and 10 bases from J; junction bases left unmatched: 13.

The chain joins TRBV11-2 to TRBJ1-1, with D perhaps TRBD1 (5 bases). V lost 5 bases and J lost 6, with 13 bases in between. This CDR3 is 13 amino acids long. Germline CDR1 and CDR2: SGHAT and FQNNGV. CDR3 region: CASSRVGGSEAFF. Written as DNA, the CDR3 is TGTGCCAGCAGCCGAGTGGGGGGGTCTGAAGCTTTCTTT.

The CDR3 DNA sequence: TGTGCCAGCAGTTTACCCGGGAGTACAGATACGCAGTATTTT. Translation: CASSLPGSTDTQYF. This chain links TRBV28 with TRBJ2-3, with D possibly TRBD2 on 6 matching bases. The CDR3 sequence is 14 residues long. CDR1 and CDR2 (germline): MDHEN, SYDVKM. With 2 bases removed from V and 3 bases from J, the gap between germline ends came to 9 bases.

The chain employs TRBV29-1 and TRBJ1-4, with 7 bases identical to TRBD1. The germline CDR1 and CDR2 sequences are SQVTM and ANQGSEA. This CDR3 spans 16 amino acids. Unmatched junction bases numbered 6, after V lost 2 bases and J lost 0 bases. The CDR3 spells CSVESGTASTNEKLFF. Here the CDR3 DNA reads TGCAGCGTTGAATCTGGGACAGCCTCAACTAATGAAAAACTGTTTTTT.

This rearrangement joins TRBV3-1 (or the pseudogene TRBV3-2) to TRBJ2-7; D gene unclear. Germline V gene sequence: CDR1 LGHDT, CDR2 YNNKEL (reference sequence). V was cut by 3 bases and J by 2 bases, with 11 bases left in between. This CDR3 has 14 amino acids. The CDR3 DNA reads TGTGCCAGCAGCCATACTCTCGTGGCCTACGAGCAGTACTTC. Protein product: CASSHTLVAYEQYF.

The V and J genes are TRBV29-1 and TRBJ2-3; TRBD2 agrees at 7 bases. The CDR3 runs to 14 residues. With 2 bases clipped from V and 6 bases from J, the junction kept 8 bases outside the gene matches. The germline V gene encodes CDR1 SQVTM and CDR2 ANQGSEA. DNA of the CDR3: TGCAGCGTTGAAACGGGTTACGGGGGGGATACGCAGTATTTT. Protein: CSVETGYGGDTQYF.

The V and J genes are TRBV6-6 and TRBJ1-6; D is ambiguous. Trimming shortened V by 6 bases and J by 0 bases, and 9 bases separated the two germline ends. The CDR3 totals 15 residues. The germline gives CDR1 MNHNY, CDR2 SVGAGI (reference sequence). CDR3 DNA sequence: TGTGCCAGCAGCCAACCGAGCTCCTATAATTCACCCCTCCACTTT. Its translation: CASSQPSSYNSPLHF.

CDR3 in DNA: TGCAGCGTTGAAGATCCAGGCGGGGCGGACTATGGCTACACCTTC. This translates into CSVEDPGGADYGYTF. The rearrangement uses TRBV29-1 and TRBJ1-2; D is perhaps TRBD1 (5 bases). The CDR3 consists of 15 residues. The V gene lost 0 bases and the J gene lost 3 bases, with 14 bases spanning the gap. The germline V gene has CDR1 SQVTM and CDR2 ANQGSEA.

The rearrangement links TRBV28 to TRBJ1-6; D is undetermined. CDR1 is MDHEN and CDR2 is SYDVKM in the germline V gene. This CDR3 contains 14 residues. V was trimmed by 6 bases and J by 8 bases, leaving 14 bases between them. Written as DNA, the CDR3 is TGTGCCAGCAGCACCGACATCCTGGATTCACCCCTCCACTTT. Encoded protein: CASSTDILDSPLHF.

CDR3 loop: CASSQEGLAVETQYF. CDR3 bases: TGTGCCAGCAGCCAAGAAGGACTAGCGGTAGAGACCCAGTACTTC. The chain uses TRBV4-2 and TRBJ2-5; 10 bases agree with TRBD2. This CDR3 is 15 amino acids long. V shed 0 bases, J shed 4 bases, and the junction held 2 bases outside the gene matches. Per germline, CDR1 LGHNA and CDR2 YNFKEQ.

CDR3 nucleotide sequence: TGTGCCAGCAGTCTCCGCGTGTTCCGGCGGGGTCAGCCCCAGCATTTT. The encoded protein is CASSLRVFRRGQPQHF. V and J are TRBV7-3 and TRBJ1-5; D gene unclear. Germline CDR1 reads SGHTA; CDR2 reads FQGTGA. Deletions cut 6 bases from V and 6 bases from J, with 21 bases between. CDR3 length: 16 residues.

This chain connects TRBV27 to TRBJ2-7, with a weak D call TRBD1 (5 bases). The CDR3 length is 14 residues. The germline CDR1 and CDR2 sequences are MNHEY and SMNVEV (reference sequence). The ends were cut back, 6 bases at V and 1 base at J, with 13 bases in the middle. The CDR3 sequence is CASSLGAVSYEQYF. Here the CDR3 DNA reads TGTGCCAGCAGCCTTGGGGCGGTGTCCTACGAGCAGTACTTC.

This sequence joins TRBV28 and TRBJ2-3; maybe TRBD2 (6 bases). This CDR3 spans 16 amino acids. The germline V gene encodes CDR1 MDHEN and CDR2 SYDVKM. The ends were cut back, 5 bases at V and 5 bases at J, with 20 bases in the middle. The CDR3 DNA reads TGTGCCAGCAGTCACTCCGGGAGCGGGCAAGTAGATACGCAGTATTTT. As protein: CASSHSGSGQVDTQYF.

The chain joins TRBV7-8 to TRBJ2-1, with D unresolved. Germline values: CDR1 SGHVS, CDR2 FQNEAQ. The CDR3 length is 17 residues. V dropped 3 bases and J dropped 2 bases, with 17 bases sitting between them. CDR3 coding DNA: TGTGCCAGCAGCTTGTCCCCACCAGGTCGAACCTACAATGAGCAGTTCTTC. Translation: CASSLSPPGRTYNEQFF.

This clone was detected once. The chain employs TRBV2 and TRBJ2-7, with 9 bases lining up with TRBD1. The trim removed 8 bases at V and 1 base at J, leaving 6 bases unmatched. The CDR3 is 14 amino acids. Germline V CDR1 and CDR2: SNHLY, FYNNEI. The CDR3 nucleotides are TGTGCCAGCTCACGACAGGGGGGGTCCTACGAGCAGTACTTC. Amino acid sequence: CASSRQGGSYEQYF.

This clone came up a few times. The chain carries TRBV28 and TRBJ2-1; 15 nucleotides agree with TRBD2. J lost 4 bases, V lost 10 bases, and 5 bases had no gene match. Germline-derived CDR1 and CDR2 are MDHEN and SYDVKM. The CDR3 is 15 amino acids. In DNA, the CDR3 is TGTGCCACCGACGGACTAGCGGGAGGGTACAATGAGCAGTTCTTC. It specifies CATDGLAGGYNEQFF.

CDR3 amino acids: CAWRERGSNQPQHF. DNA of the CDR3: TGTGCCTGGAGGGAACGGGGATCTAATCAGCCCCAGCATTTT. The chain recombines TRBV30 with TRBJ1-5, with D uncertain. The CDR3 is 14 residues long. Germline CDR1 GTSNPN, CDR2 SVGIG (reference sequence). V gave up 3 bases and J gave up 4 bases, with 13 bases separating them.

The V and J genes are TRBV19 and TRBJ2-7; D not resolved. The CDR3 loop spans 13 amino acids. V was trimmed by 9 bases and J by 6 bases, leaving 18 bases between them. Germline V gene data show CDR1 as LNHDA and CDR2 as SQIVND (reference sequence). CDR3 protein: CASQTSSRGEQYF. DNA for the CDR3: TGTGCCAGCCAGACGTCGTCGAGAGGCGAGCAGTACTTC.

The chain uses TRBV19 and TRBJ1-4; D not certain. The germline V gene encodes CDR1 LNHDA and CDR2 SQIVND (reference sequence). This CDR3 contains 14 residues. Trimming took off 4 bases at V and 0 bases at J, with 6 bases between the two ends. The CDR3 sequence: CASSKAPTNEKLFF. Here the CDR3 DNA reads TGTGCCAGTAGTAAGGCCCCAACTAATGAAAAACTGTTTTTT.

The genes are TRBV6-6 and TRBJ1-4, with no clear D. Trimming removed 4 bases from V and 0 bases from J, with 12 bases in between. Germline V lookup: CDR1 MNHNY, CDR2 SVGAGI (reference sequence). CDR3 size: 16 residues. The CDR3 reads CASSFGRQTTNEKLFF. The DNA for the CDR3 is TGTGCCAGCAGTTTCGGCAGGCAGACAACTAATGAAAAACTGTTTTTT.